Each of the 28 T cell receptor beta chains below was sequenced from the same sample in a study of CD8 T cells in ankylosing spondylitis. Study outcomes and limitations: In ankylosing spondylitis blood, a motif of seven to nine highly homologous TCR beta variants appeared characteristic.

These receptors' antigens are unknown. TCRdb passed the 5' RACE reads through MiXCR, listing each CDR3 protein once. The sample lists 700,000 to 1,000,000 distinct CDR3 sequences, about an eighth occurring once. Specimen: blood, either unsorted or a sorted T cell fraction (not recorded which). These receptors originate from a male donor with ankylosing spondylitis.

The table lists this clonotype with a few counts. The chain has TRBV29-1 and TRBJ2-7; D may be TRBD2 (6 bases). Per germline, CDR1 SQVTM and CDR2 ANQGSEA. The V end lost 6 bases, the J end lost 9 bases, and 15 bases lay between the germline ends. CDR3 length: 11 amino acids. This CDR3 is CSVQQKGGQYF. In DNA, the CDR3 is TGCAGCGTACAACAAAAGGGAGGGCAGTACTTC.

The chain carries TRBV2 and TRBJ2-2; tentatively, D is TRBD1 or TRBD2 (5 bases each). Germline V gives CDR1 SNHLY, CDR2 FYNNEI. The CDR3 length is 14 residues. Trimming pared 8 bases from V and 6 bases from J, leaving 16 bases between. The chain's CDR3 is CASSGTESSGELFF. DNA of the CDR3: TGTGCCAGCTCCGGGACGGAATCTTCCGGGGAGCTGTTTTTT. The whole variable domain, filled in from reference TRBV2 and TRBJ2-2, reads EPEVTQTPSHQVTQMGQEVILRCVPISNHLYFYWYRQILGQKVEFLVSFYNNEISEKSEIFDDQFSVERPDGSNFTLKIRSTKLEDSAMYFCASSGTESSGELFFGEGSRLTVL.

The V call is TRBV7-8, the J call TRBJ2-7; D may be TRBD1 (6 bases). V was cut by 4 bases and J by 2 bases, with 12 bases left in between. Germline V gene data show CDR1 as SGHVS and CDR2 as FQNEAQ. The CDR3 extends over 14 amino acids. CDR3 region: CASSSVDRTYEQYF. Here the CDR3 DNA reads TGTGCCAGCAGCTCCGTTGACAGGACCTACGAGCAGTACTTC.

The chain uses TRBV20-1 and TRBJ1-5, with no clear D. CDR1 DFQATT and CDR2 SNEGSKA come from the germline V gene (reference sequence). V was pared by 7 bases and J by 2 bases, with 9 bases between. The CDR3 has 12 amino acids. CDR3 residues: CSGGAGNQPQHF. In nucleotides, the CDR3 is TGCAGTGGGGGTGCGGGCAATCAGCCCCAGCATTTT.

In this sample, this clonotype turned up many times. The chain links TRBV5-1 to TRBJ2-5, with D maybe TRBD2 (5 bases). V lost 4 bases and J 5 bases, leaving 15 bases between the germline ends. Germline-derived CDR1 and CDR2 are SGHRS and YFSETQ. The CDR3 loop spans 14 amino acids. CDR3 in amino acids: CASSKSLVVETQYF. In nucleotides, the CDR3 is TGCGCCAGCAGCAAATCACTAGTTGTGGAGACCCAGTACTTC.

This clonotype was detected a few times. The chain carries TRBV30 and TRBJ1-1; perhaps TRBD1 as D (6 bases). Trimming removed 2 bases at V and 0 bases at J, with 10 bases between. CDR1 GTSNPN and CDR2 SVGIG come from the germline V gene (reference sequence). This CDR3 has 14 amino acids. CDR3 in amino acids: CAWSWQGLNTEAFF. The CDR3 DNA reads as TGTGCCTGGAGTTGGCAGGGGTTGAACACTGAAGCTTTCTTT.

The count of this clonotype is one. In DNA form, the CDR3 reads TGCGCCAGCAGACCACAGGGCTTTAGCAATCAGCCCCAGCATTTT. Its translation is CASRPQGFSNQPQHF. The chain carries TRBV10-2 and TRBJ1-5; tentatively, D is TRBD1 (6 bases). The germline V gene encodes CDR1 WSHSY and CDR2 SAAADI. The CDR3 length is 15 residues. V lost 6 bases to trimming and J lost 0 bases, with 12 bases between them.

J is TRBJ2-1 and V is TRBV7-2, with D possibly TRBD2 on 6 matching bases. This CDR3 region has 11 residues. V gave up 1 base and J gave up 15 bases, with 10 bases separating them. CDR1 SGHTA and CDR2 FQGNSA come from the germline V gene. Written as DNA, the CDR3 is TGTGCCAGCAGCTTAGTGGGACTTCTGTTCTTC. It yields the protein CASSLVGLLFF.

For this clonotype: The junction differs from germline at one of its ends, possibly a read error. The chain employs TRBV15 and TRBJ2-7; TRBD1 matches at 7 bases. The germline gives CDR1 LNHNV, CDR2 YYDKDF (reference sequence). The CDR3 runs 16 residues. CDR3 nucleotide sequence: TGTGCCATCAGCTTAGGTATCCAAACAGGGGCCTACGAGCAGTACTTC. It specifies CAISLGIQTGAYEQYF. The entire variable domain, with the rest obtained from reference TRBV15 and TRBJ2-7, is as follows: DAMVIQNPRYQVTQFGKPVTLSCSQTLNHNVMYWYQQKSSQAPKLLFHYYDKDFNNEADTPDNFQSRRPNTSFCFLDIRSPGLGDTAMYLCAISLGIQTGAYEQYFGPGTRLTVT.

The rearrangement joins TRBV5-1 to TRBJ2-1; weak D call: TRBD2 (5 bases). This CDR3 region has 14 residues. V was pared by 0 bases and J by 8 bases, with 12 bases between. Germline values: CDR1 SGHRS, CDR2 YFSETQ. The CDR3 spells CASSLAPDGDEQFF. The DNA for the CDR3 is TGCGCCAGCAGCTTGGCTCCCGACGGGGATGAGCAGTTCTTC.

This clonotype was seen more than once but under ten times. The chain links TRBV6-2 or TRBV6-3 to TRBJ2-7, with 8 bases identical to TRBD1. The trim removed 8 bases at V and 3 bases at J, leaving 0 bases unmatched. Looked up from germline, CDR1 is MNHEY and CDR2 is SVGEGT. The CDR3 length is 11 residues. CDR3 DNA: TGTGCCAGCGACAGGGGCTACGAGCAGTACTTC. Its translation: CASDRGYEQYF.

This clonotype was recorded many times. The rearrangement uses TRBV7-2 and TRBJ2-1; tentative D call: TRBD2 (6 bases). Per the germline V gene, CDR1 is SGHTA and CDR2 is FQGNSA. The CDR3 sequence is 15 residues long. V lost 2 bases, J lost 2 bases, and 10 bases lay in between. CDR3: CASSLRGTTYNEQFF. In DNA, the CDR3 is TGTGCCAGCAGCTTACGGGGGACCACCTACAATGAGCAGTTCTTC.

This clonotype came up a few times. The chain recombines TRBV5-1 with TRBJ2-1, with 7 bases identical to TRBD1. Losses at the gene ends were 10 bases for V and 4 bases for J; bases not matched to a gene: 8. CDR3 length: 13 amino acids. The germline V gene encodes CDR1 SGHRS and CDR2 YFSETQ. CDR3 coding DNA: TGCGCCCTCCAGGGGGACGGGTACAATGAGCAGTTCTTC. Translating gives CALQGDGYNEQFF. Full variable domain (remainder filled in from reference TRBV5-1 and TRBJ2-1): KAGVTQTPRYLIKTRGQQVTLSCSPISGHRSVSWYQQTPGQGLQFLFEYFSETQRNKGNFPGRFSGRQFSNSRSEMNVSTLELGDSALYLCALQGDGYNEQFFGPGTRLTVL.

The chain is built from TRBV18 and TRBJ1-5; D possibly corresponds to TRBD1 (5 bases). CDR3 length: 14 amino acids. The V end was cut by 3 bases, the J end by 9 bases, with 15 bases between. Germline lookup yields CDR1 KGHSH and CDR2 LQKENI. The CDR3 reads CASSPRVPGPPQHF. In DNA, the CDR3 is TGTGCCAGCTCACCTCGAGTACCGGGGCCGCCCCAGCATTTT. The full variable domain, in which reference TRBV18 and TRBJ1-5 provide the parts outside the CDR3, is NAGVMQNPRHLVRRRGQEARLRCSPMKGHSHVYWYRQLPEEGLKFMVYLQKENIIDESGMPKERFSAEFPKEGPSILRIQQVVRGDSAAYFCASSPRVPGPPQHFGDGTRLSIL.

Ten or more counts support this clonotype. The chain is built from TRBV4-2 and TRBJ2-7; D is uncertain. The germline V and J ends were trimmed by 1 base and 3 bases, with 13 bases remaining between them. CDR3 length: 15 amino acids. Germline V lookup: CDR1 LGHNA, CDR2 YNFKEQ. CDR3 region: CASSQGSGDFYEQYF. The CDR3 DNA reads as TGTGCCAGCAGCCAAGGGTCAGGCGACTTCTACGAGCAGTACTTC.

The chain has TRBV2 and TRBJ2-6; D is uncertain. From germline, CDR1 is SNHLY and CDR2 FYNNEI. Trimming left V 6 bases short and J 13 bases short, with 25 bases between. The CDR3 is made up of 16 amino acids. The CDR3 nucleotides are TGTGCCAGCAGGCGAGATTCCGCCTCGGCAAAAAAGGTCCTGACTTTC. Translation gives CASRRDSASAKKVLTF.

J is TRBJ2-5 and V is TRBV7-9; maybe TRBD2 (6 bases). Deletions cut 10 bases from V and 7 bases from J, with 13 bases between. Germline CDR1 SEHNR, CDR2 FQNEAQ (reference sequence). The CDR3 runs 11 residues. The CDR3 DNA follows: TGTGCCACCGGGACTCCGGTGACCCAGTACTTC. Protein: CATGTPVTQYF.

This clonotype was found many times. This chain links TRBV20-1 with TRBJ1-1; no clear D. Germline CDR1 and CDR2: DFQATT and SNEGSKA (reference sequence). V gave up 6 bases and J gave up 1 base, with 9 bases separating them. The CDR3 length is 12 residues. The CDR3 DNA sequence: TGCAGTGCCCCAACCAGGAACACTGAAGCTTTCTTT. Its protein product is CSAPTRNTEAFF.

In its sample, this clonotype was seen once. The chain carries TRBV20-1 and TRBJ2-4; 7 nucleotides match TRBD1. This CDR3 has 17 residues. Trimming removed 6 bases from V and 6 bases from J; junction bases left unmatched: 20. The V gene's germline CDR1 is DFQATT and CDR2 SNEGSKA (reference sequence). CDR3 nucleotides: TGCAGTGCCGACCCGGACAGGACGAATCACTTTGGAAACATTCAGTACTTC. Residues: CSADPDRTNHFGNIQYF.

The chain combines TRBV6-5 with TRBJ2-2, with TRBD2 identical over 14 bases. The CDR3 has 18 residues. V gave up 0 bases and J gave up 0 bases; unmatched junction bases: 0. Per germline, CDR1 MNHEY and CDR2 SVGAGI. CDR3 bases: TGTGCCAGCAGTTACTCGGGACTAGCGGGAGCGAACACCGGGGAGCTGTTTTTT. Protein product: CASSYSGLAGANTGELFF.

V and J are TRBV4-3 and TRBJ2-5, with a weak D call TRBD1 (6 bases). The CDR3 has 14 residues. CDR1 LGHNA and CDR2 YSLEER come from the germline V gene. Between the trimmed V and J ends, which lost 1 base and 8 bases, there was a span of 14 bases. The CDR3 DNA reads as TGCGCCAGCAGCCAAGGGACAGTAGGGGATACCCAGTACTTC. Translated, it gives CASSQGTVGDTQYF.

In its sample, this clonotype was seen many times. The chain combines TRBV20-1 with TRBJ1-1; 7 bases agree with TRBD1. J lost 8 bases, V lost 1 base, and 1 base had no gene match. The germline V gene has CDR1 DFQATT and CDR2 SNEGSKA (reference sequence). This CDR3 has 11 residues. The CDR3 is CSARGTGEAFF. The CDR3 bases are TGCAGTGCTAGAGGGACAGGAGAAGCTTTCTTT.

The chain carries TRBV4-2 and TRBJ2-7; 11 bases are shared with TRBD1. The ends lost 1 base at V and 5 bases at J; junction bases unmatched: 4. The CDR3 runs 15 residues. Germline CDR1 and CDR2: LGHNA and YNFKEQ. The CDR3 sequence: CASSQGDRGYHEQYF. The CDR3 DNA follows: TGTGCCAGCAGCCAAGGGGACAGGGGGTACCACGAGCAGTACTTC.

This chain uses TRBV20-1 with TRBJ1-2; unclear D gene. The CDR3 is made up of 13 amino acids. Looked up from germline, CDR1 is DFQATT and CDR2 is SNEGSKA (reference sequence). The ends were cut back, 0 bases at V and 4 bases at J, with 9 bases in the middle. The CDR3: CSARDRRTYGYTF. The CDR3 coding sequence is TGCAGTGCTAGAGATCGACGGACCTATGGCTACACCTTC.

This clonotype was picked up a small number of times. The chain is built from TRBV4-3 and TRBJ2-3, with 7 bases lining up with TRBD1. The germline V gene encodes CDR1 LGHNA and CDR2 YSLEER. The CDR3 is 15 amino acids. J lost 0 bases, V lost 4 bases, and 4 bases had no gene match. DNA of the CDR3: TGCGCCAGCAGCCGCAACAGGGGAAGCACAGATACGCAGTATTTT. Translating gives CASSRNRGSTDTQYF.

The V gene is TRBV28, the J gene TRBJ2-7; no firm D call. From germline, CDR1 is MDHEN and CDR2 SYDVKM. CDR3 length: 9 amino acids. CDR3 in amino acids: CATGYEQYF. CDR3 nucleotides: TGTGCAACCGGATACGAGCAGTACTTC.

This clonotype was seen ten or more times. The chain has TRBV20-1 and TRBJ1-5; D is possibly TRBD1 (5 bases). Germline CDR1 reads DFQATT; CDR2 reads SNEGSKA (reference sequence). Deletions cut 5 bases from V and 4 bases from J, with 21 bases between. This CDR3 is built from 16 residues. CDR3 amino acids: CSARTGPGQWNQPQHF. The CDR3 coding sequence is TGCAGTGCTCGGACGGGACCGGGGCAATGGAATCAGCCCCAGCATTTT.

This clonotype was detected a few times. The chain links TRBV29-1 to TRBJ1-1; 7 nucleotides agree with TRBD1. V was clipped by 4 bases and J by 2 bases; unmatched bases: 7. This CDR3 comprises 14 residues. Germline CDR1 reads SQVTM; CDR2 reads ANQGSEA. CDR3 nucleotide sequence: TGCAGCGTTGGAGACAGGGTAGCAAACACTGAAGCTTTCTTT. Protein product: CSVGDRVANTEAFF.